This T cell receptor beta chain originates from a study of blood T cell repertoires in COVID-19. On the study more broadly: PBMCs, B-cell-depleted T cells, or T cells were the source of the cDNA or gDNA that made up the material.

Germline trimming cut 1 base from V and 0 bases from J; bases unmatched to any gene: 3. CDR1 is LGHDT and CDR2 is YNNKEL in the germline V gene (reference sequence). The CDR3 is 16 residues long. Methods used by the authors: Reference gene primer amplification gave estimated nucleated cell counts. Data came from immunoSEQ multiplex PCR; TCRdb stores just in-frame clones and leaves some out. Clone size and V and J calls were adopted from that table, with D and trimming inferred from the DNA. Seen here are fewer than 200,000 clones, approximately 78% observed once, and the top ten hold 15% to 20%. This clone was recorded only once. Donors were grouped by their self-reported clinical history.

The receptor's source is a woman between 45 and 65 years old who had recovered from COVID-19. The sample taken for sequencing was PBMCs or T cells enriched from blood (not recorded which). The chain couples TRBV3-1 (or the pseudogene TRBV3-2) to TRBJ2-3; 8 bases are a match to TRBD2. The CDR3 bases are TGTGCCAGCAGCCAAGGTGCTAGCGGGAGCACAGATACGCAGTATTTT. Its protein product is CASSQGASGSTDTQYF.